This TCR beta chain was sequenced for a study of blood T cell repertoires in COVID-19. Study-level background: The samples span acute and convalescent COVID-19 from the United States, Italy and Spain.

The CDR3 runs to 15 residues. V was pared by 6 bases and J by 8 bases, with 6 bases of the junction left unmatched. The germline gives CDR1 SGHAT, CDR2 FQNNGV. In the study's own analysis: Estimated nucleated cell counts came from reference gene primer amplification. Generated by immunoSEQ multiplex PCR, the TCRdb table keeps only in-frame clones and is missing some. That table gives V, J and clone size, and the DNA gave D and trimming. Among some 380,000 clones, 85% to 90% were seen once, and the ten largest hold 6.5%. This clonotype was obtained from a man younger than 30 with active or convalescent COVID-19. The rearrangement joins TRBV11-2 to TRBJ2-1, with 14 bases aligning to TRBD2. Sample: peripheral blood. The DNA for the CDR3 is TGTGCCAGCAGATCCGGGACTAGCGGGAGATATGAGCAGTTCTTC. It is translated as CASRSGTSGRYEQFF.